Each of the 9 T cell receptor beta chains below was sequenced from the same sample in a study of blood T cell repertoires in COVID-19. The table came from immunoSEQ multiplex PCR; TCRdb's copy has only in-frame clones and leaves some out. The sample comprises some 120,000 clones, around 88% of which are singletons, and around 16% rests with the top ten. The sequenced sample consisted of peripheral blood. The receptors shown here come from a woman in her fifties or sixties who had recovered from COVID-19.

This clone was recorded only once. This rearrangement joins TRBV5-6 to TRBJ2-3; D is ambiguous. CDR3 length: 16 residues. Per germline, CDR1 SGHDT and CDR2 YYEEEE. V dropped 4 bases and J dropped 2 bases, with 17 bases sitting between them. CDR3 protein: CASSARPAHPTDTQYF. CDR3 DNA: TGTGCCAGCAGCGCCCGGCCAGCGCACCCCACAGATACGCAGTATTTT.

This clone came up once. The CDR3 DNA follows: TGTGCCAGCAGCGACCTTCTAGCGGGAGGTTCCGGTGAGCAGTTCTTC. Translated: CASSDLLAGGSGEQFF. This chain connects TRBV5-6 to TRBJ2-1; 11 bases are shared with TRBD2. The trim removed 4 bases at V and 9 bases at J, leaving 12 bases unmatched. This CDR3 has 16 residues. Germline V CDR1 and CDR2: SGHDT, YYEEEE. Full variable domain (remainder filled in from reference TRBV5-6 and TRBJ2-1): DAGVTQSPTHLIKTRGQQVTLRCSPKSGHDTVSWYQQALGQGPQFIFQYYEEEERQRGNFPDRFSGHQFPNYSSELNVNALLLGDSALYLCASSDLLAGGSGEQFFGPGTRLTVL.

The chain is built from TRBV5-1 and TRBJ2-5; 11 nucleotides agree with TRBD2. Germline lookup yields CDR1 SGHRS and CDR2 YFSETQ. The CDR3 sequence is 16 residues long. After removal of 6 bases from V and 5 bases from J, the junction contained 12 bases not matched to a gene. The CDR3 bases are TGCGCCAGCACCCTCATAGCGGGAGGGCCCGGGGAGACCCAGTACTTC. It codes for CASTLIAGGPGETQYF.

In this sample, this clone turned up once. CDR3 sequence reads: CASSLRVTGTHEQYF. DNA for the CDR3: TGCGCCAGCAGCTTGCGTGTCACAGGGACCCACGAGCAGTACTTC. V is TRBV5-1 and J is TRBJ2-7; D possibly corresponds to TRBD1 (6 bases). The CDR3 loop spans 15 amino acids. V lost 1 base, J lost 5 bases, and 16 bases lay in between. The germline CDR1 and CDR2 sequences are SGHRS and YFSETQ. The complete variable domain, with remaining parts taken from reference TRBV5-1 and TRBJ2-7, reads KAGVTQTPRYLIKTRGQQVTLSCSPISGHRSVSWYQQTPGQGLQFLFEYFSETQRNKGNFPGRFSGRQFSNSRSEMNVSTLELGDSALYLCASSLRVTGTHEQYFGPGTRLTVT.

This clone has just a few counts. The rearrangement links TRBV5-1 to TRBJ2-2; D call uncertain. The CDR3 totals 13 residues. The germline V and J ends were trimmed by 5 bases and 8 bases, with 13 bases remaining between them. Germline loops: CDR1 SGHRS, CDR2 YFSETQ. CDR3 sequence (DNA): TGCGCCAGCAGTCCCAGACAAAATGGGGAGCTGTTTTTT. As protein: CASSPRQNGELFF.

The chain recombines TRBV10-3 with TRBJ1-1; 9 nucleotides align to TRBD1. CDR1 is ENHRY, CDR2 SYGVKD, per germline. This CDR3 comprises 13 residues. The trim removed 10 bases at V and 2 bases at J, leaving 5 bases unmatched. CDR3 coding DNA: TGTGCCACCGGGACAGGGATAAACACTGAAGCTTTCTTT. As protein: CATGTGINTEAFF.

The chain couples TRBV11-2 to TRBJ1-1; 8 bases are shared with TRBD1. This CDR3 region has 17 residues. CDR1 and CDR2 (germline): SGHAT, FQNNGV. The V and J ends lost 5 bases and 5 bases, in that order; junction bases with no gene match: 16. The DNA of the CDR3 is TGTGCCAGCAGCCAGGGGCTTCACAGGGGGTTCTTTACTGAAGCTTTCTTT. Translating gives CASSQGLHRGFFTEAFF.

J is TRBJ2-5 and V is TRBV5-4, with 7 positions matching TRBD2. V dropped 2 bases and J dropped 2; count of bases not matched to a gene: 6. The germline gives CDR1 SGHNT, CDR2 YYREEE (reference sequence). This CDR3 has 15 amino acids. The DNA of the CDR3 is TGTGCCAGCAGCTTTAACGGGGGGACTCAAGAGACCCAGTACTTC. Protein product: CASSFNGGTQETQYF. Together with reference TRBV5-4 and TRBJ2-5, the CDR3 gives the full variable domain: ETGVTQSPTHLIKTRGQQVTLRCSSQSGHNTVSWYQQALGQGPQFIFQYYREEENGRGNFPPRFSGLQFPNYSSELNVNALELDDSALYLCASSFNGGTQETQYFGPGTRLLVL.

This chain joins TRBV13 and TRBJ1-1; 12 bases map to TRBD1. V gave up 6 bases and J gave up 4 bases; unmatched junction bases: 3. This CDR3 has 14 amino acids. Germline V gives CDR1 PRHDT, CDR2 FYEKMQ (reference sequence). The CDR3 DNA follows: TGTGCCAGCAGGGGGACAGGGGGCGGCACTGAAGCTTTCTTT. Translated: CASRGTGGGTEAFF.